This entry lists 8 T cell receptor beta chains sequenced from one sample in a study of blood T cell repertoires in COVID-19. Produced via immunoSEQ multiplex PCR; TCRdb's table is partial and in-frame only. Of some 50,000 clones detected, just over 90% appear once; the ten largest clones hold roughly 6.4%. Specimen: peripheral blood. The receptor source for this set is a man aged 40-49 years with acute or convalescent COVID-19.

The chain couples TRBV3-1 (or the pseudogene TRBV3-2) to TRBJ2-2; 7 bases fit TRBD1. V shed 0 bases, J shed 2 bases, and the junction held 9 bases outside the gene matches. Germline V gives CDR1 LGHDT, CDR2 YNNKEL (reference sequence). This CDR3 spans 18 amino acids. The CDR3 DNA reads TGTGCCAGCAGCCAAGATCGGGTTAGGGACAGAAACACCGGGGAGCTGTTTTTT. As protein: CASSQDRVRDRNTGELFF.

This chain connects TRBV2 to TRBJ1-1; 7 positions agree with TRBD1. CDR3 length equals 13 residues. Germline V gene data show CDR1 as SNHLY and CDR2 as FYNNEI. Trimming took 7 bases from V and 2 from J; bases not matched to a gene: 4. CDR3 bases: TGTGCCAGCATTGGACAGGCTAACACTGAAGCTTTCTTT. Translation gives CASIGQANTEAFF.

This clone was recorded only once. The chain employs TRBV5-4 and TRBJ1-1, with D perhaps matching TRBD1 (6 bases). CDR1 and CDR2 from the germline V gene are SGHNT and YYREEE (reference sequence). The CDR3 has 15 amino acids. Trimming removed 0 bases at V and 4 bases at J, with 13 bases between. CDR3 bases: TGTGCCAGCAGCTTGGTATCAGGGGCCGGCACTGAAGCTTTCTTT. Translated, it gives CASSLVSGAGTEAFF.

The J gene is TRBJ1-5, the V gene TRBV2; 9 bases agree with TRBD1. Germline V gene data show CDR1 as SNHLY and CDR2 as FYNNEI. There are 15 residues in the CDR3. V shed 6 bases, J shed 7 bases, and the junction held 10 bases outside the gene matches. In nucleotides, the CDR3 is TGTGCCAGCAGGGGACAGGGCTTGGTAGGACAGCCCCAGCATTTT. Its protein is CASRGQGLVGQPQHF.

The chain recombines TRBV29-1 with TRBJ1-2, with TRBD1 as a possible D gene (5 bases). The CDR3 is 12 residues long. Trimming cost V 7 bases and J 2 bases, with 11 bases left between them. Looked up from germline, CDR1 is SQVTM and CDR2 is ANQGSEA. As DNA, the CDR3 is TGCAGCGCATTTGGGGGGAACTATGGCTACACCTTC. Translating gives CSAFGGNYGYTF.

V and J are TRBV4-2 and TRBJ2-3; TRBD2 aligns across 8 bases. After removal of 1 base from V and 1 base from J, the junction contained 7 bases not matched to a gene. CDR3 length: 17 amino acids. Looked up from germline, CDR1 is LGHNA and CDR2 is YNFKEQ. As DNA, the CDR3 is TGTGCCAGCAGCCAAGTTAGCGGGAAGGGGGGCACAGATACGCAGTATTTT. It yields the protein CASSQVSGKGGTDTQYF.

V is TRBV9 and J is TRBJ1-6, with TRBD1 as a possible D gene (5 bases). The CDR3 runs to 16 residues. V shed 4 bases and J shed 6 bases, with 17 bases lying between them. Germline CDR1 reads SGDLS; CDR2 reads YYNGEE. The CDR3 here is CASSPSSGILNSPLHF. CDR3 DNA sequence: TGTGCCAGCAGCCCTTCCTCAGGGATTCTTAATTCACCCCTCCACTTT.

This sequence joins TRBV5-8 and TRBJ1-1, with D uncertain. Germline V gene data show CDR1 as SGHTS and CDR2 as YDEGEE. V was pared by 3 bases and J by 0 bases, with 3 bases between. The CDR3 has 12 amino acids. The CDR3 spells CASSSVNTEAFF. CDR3 bases: TGTGCCAGCAGCTCCGTGAACACTGAAGCTTTCTTT.